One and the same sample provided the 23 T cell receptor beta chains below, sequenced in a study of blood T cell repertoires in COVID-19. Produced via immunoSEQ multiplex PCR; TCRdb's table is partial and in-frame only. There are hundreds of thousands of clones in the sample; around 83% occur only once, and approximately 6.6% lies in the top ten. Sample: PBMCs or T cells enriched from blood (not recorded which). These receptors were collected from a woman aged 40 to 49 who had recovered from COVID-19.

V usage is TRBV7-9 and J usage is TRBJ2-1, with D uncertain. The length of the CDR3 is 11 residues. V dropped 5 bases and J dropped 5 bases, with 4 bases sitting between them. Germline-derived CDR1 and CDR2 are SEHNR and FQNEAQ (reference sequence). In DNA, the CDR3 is TGTGCCAGCAGCGTAAACAATGAGCAGTTCTTC. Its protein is CASSVNNEQFF.

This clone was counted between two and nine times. This chain's CDR3 is CASSRTLALGANVLTF. CDR3 DNA: TGTGCCAGCAGCAGAACCCTAGCGCTTGGGGCCAACGTCCTGACTTTC. The chain employs TRBV11-2 and TRBJ2-6, with D perhaps matching TRBD2 (6 bases). Trimming shortened V by 5 bases and J by 3 bases, and 14 bases separated the two germline ends. This CDR3 contains 16 residues. Per germline, CDR1 SGHAT and CDR2 FQNNGV.

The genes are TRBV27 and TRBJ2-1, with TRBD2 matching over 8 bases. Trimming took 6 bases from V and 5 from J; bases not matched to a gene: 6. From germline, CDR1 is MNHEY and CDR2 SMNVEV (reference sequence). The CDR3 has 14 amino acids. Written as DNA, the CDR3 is TGTGCCAGCAGAAGCGGGAGTATCGACAATGAGCAGTTCTTC. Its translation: CASRSGSIDNEQFF.

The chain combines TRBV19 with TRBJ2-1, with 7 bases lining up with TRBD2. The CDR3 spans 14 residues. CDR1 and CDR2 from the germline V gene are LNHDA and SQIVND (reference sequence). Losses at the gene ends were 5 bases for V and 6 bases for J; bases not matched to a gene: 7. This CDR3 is CASSLRLAPNEQFF. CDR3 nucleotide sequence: TGTGCCAGTAGTCTCCGACTAGCCCCCAATGAGCAGTTCTTC.

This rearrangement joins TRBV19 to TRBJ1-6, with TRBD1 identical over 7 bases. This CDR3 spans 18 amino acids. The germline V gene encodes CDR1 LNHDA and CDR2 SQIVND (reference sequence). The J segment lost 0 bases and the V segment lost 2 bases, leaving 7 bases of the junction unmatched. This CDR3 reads CASSIRQGRSSYNSPLHF. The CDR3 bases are TGTGCCAGTAGTATACGACAGGGACGAAGCTCCTATAATTCACCCCTCCACTTT. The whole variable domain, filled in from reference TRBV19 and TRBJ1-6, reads DGGITQSPKYLFRKEGQNVTLSCEQNLNHDAMYWYRQDPGQGLRLIYYSQIVNDFQKGDIAEGYSVSREKKESFPLTVTSAQKNPTAFYLCASSIRQGRSSYNSPLHFGNGTRLTVT.

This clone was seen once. The CDR3 region is CASSFWTSGRGGADTQYF. The CDR3 nucleotides are TGTGCCAGCAGCTTTTGGACTAGCGGGAGGGGTGGGGCAGATACGCAGTATTTT. J is TRBJ2-3 and V is TRBV7-2, with TRBD2 identical over 15 bases. The germline V gene encodes CDR1 SGHTA and CDR2 FQGNSA. This CDR3 region has 18 residues. J lost 4 bases, V lost 3 bases, and 8 bases had no gene match. Full variable domain (rest looked up from reference TRBV7-2 and TRBJ2-3): GAGVSQSPSNKVTEKGKDVELRCDPISGHTALYWYRQSLGQGLEFLIYFQGNSAPDKSGLPSDRFSAERTGGSVSTLTIQRTQQEDSAVYLCASSFWTSGRGGADTQYFGPGTRLTVL.

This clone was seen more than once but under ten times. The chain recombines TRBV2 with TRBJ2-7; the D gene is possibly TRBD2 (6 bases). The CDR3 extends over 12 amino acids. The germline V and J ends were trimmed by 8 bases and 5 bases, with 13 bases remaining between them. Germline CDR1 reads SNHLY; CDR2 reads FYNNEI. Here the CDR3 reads CASRYGSNEQYF. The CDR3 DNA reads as TGTGCCAGCCGTTACGGGAGTAACGAGCAGTACTTC.

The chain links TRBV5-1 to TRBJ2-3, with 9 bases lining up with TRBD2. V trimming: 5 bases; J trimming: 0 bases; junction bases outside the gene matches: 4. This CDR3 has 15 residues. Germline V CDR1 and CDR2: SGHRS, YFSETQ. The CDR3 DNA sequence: TGCGCCAGCAGAAAACTAGCGGGTAGCACAGATACGCAGTATTTT. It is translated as CASRKLAGSTDTQYF. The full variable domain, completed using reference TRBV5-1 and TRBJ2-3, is KAGVTQTPRYLIKTRGQQVTLSCSPISGHRSVSWYQQTPGQGLQFLFEYFSETQRNKGNFPGRFSGRQFSNSRSEMNVSTLELGDSALYLCASRKLAGSTDTQYFGPGTRLTVL.

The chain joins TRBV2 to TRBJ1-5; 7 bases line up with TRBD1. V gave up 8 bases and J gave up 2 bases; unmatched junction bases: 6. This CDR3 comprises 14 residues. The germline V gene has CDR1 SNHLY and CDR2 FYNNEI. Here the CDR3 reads CASAGTGGNQPQHF. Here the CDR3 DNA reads TGTGCCAGCGCTGGTACAGGGGGCAATCAGCCCCAGCATTTT. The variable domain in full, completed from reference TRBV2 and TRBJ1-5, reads EPEVTQTPSHQVTQMGQEVILRCVPISNHLYFYWYRQILGQKVEFLVSFYNNEISEKSEIFDDQFSVERPDGSNFTLKIRSTKLEDSAMYFCASAGTGGNQPQHFGDGTRLSIL.

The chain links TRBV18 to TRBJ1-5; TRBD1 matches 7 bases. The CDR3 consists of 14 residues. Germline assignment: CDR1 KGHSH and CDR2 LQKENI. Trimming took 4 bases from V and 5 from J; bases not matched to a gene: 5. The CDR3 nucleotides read TGTGCCAGCTCACGAGGGACAGACGATCAGCCCCAGCATTTT. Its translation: CASSRGTDDQPQHF.

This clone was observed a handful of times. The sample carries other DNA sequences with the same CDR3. The CDR3 nucleotides read TGTGCCAGCTCACCAACCGGGGGAGAGACCCAGTACTTC. It specifies CASSPTGGETQYF. The rearrangement uses TRBV18 and TRBJ2-5, with D perhaps TRBD2 (6 bases). V shed 2 bases and J shed 4 bases, with 8 bases lying between them. Germline CDR1 reads KGHSH; CDR2 reads LQKENI. The CDR3 consists of 13 residues.

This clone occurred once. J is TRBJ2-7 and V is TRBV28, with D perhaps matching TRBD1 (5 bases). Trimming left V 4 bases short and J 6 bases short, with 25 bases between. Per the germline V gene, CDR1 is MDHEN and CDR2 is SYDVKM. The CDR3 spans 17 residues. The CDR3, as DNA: TGTGCCAGCAGTTCACCGCAGGTAGGGGTTCTGGTTGGCGAGCAGTACTTC. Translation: CASSSPQVGVLVGEQYF.

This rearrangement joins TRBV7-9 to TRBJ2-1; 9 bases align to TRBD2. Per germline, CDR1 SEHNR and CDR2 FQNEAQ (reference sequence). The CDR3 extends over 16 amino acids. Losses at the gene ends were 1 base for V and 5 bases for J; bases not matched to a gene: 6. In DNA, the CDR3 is TGTGCCAGCAGCTTAGTAGTGCGGGAGGGGAACAATGAGCAGTTCTTC. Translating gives CASSLVVREGNNEQFF.

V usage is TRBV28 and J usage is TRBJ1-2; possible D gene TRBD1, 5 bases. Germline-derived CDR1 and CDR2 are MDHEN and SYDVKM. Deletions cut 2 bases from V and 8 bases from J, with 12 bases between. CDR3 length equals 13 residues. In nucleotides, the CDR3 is TGTGCCAGCAGTTTACCCCCAGGGTTCGGCTACACCTTC. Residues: CASSLPPGFGYTF.

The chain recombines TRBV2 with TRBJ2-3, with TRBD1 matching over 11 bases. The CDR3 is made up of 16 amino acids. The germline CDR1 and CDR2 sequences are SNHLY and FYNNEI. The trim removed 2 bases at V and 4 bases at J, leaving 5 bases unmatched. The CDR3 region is CASSESWTGGADTQYF. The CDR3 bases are TGTGCCAGCAGTGAAAGTTGGACAGGGGGCGCAGATACGCAGTATTTT.

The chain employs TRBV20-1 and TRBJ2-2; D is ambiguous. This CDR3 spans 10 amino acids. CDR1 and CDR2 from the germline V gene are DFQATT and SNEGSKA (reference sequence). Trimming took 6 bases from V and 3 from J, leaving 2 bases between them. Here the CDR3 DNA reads TGCAGTGCCGACACCGGGGAGCTGTTTTTT. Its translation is CSADTGELFF.

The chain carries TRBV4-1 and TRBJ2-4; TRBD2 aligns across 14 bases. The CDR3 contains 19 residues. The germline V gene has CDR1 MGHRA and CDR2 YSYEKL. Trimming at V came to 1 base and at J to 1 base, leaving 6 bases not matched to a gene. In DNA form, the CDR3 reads TGCGCCAGCAGCCAAGGACTAGCGGGAGGGCCCGTGGCCAAAAACATTCAGTACTTC. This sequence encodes CASSQGLAGGPVAKNIQYF.

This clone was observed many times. DNA of the CDR3: TGCGCCAGCAGCTTGGTTGGCAGCTCCTACGAGCAGTACTTC. This gives the protein CASSLVGSSYEQYF. V is TRBV5-1 and J is TRBJ2-7; D remains ambiguous. The CDR3 is 14 amino acids. Germline CDR1 SGHRS, CDR2 YFSETQ. The V and J ends lost 0 bases and 0 bases respectively, with 7 bases between them.

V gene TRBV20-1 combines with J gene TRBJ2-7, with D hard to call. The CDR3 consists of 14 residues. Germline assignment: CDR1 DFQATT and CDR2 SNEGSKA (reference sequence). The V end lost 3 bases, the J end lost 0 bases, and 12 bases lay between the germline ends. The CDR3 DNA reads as TGCAGTGCTAGTTTAAGATTTAGCTCCTACGAGCAGTACTTC. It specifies CSASLRFSSYEQYF.

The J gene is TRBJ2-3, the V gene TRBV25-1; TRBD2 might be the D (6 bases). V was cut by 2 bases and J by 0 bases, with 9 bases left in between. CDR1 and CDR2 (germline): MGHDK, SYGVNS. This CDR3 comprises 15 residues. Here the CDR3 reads CASSEGGGSTDTQYF. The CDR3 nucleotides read TGTGCCAGCAGTGAAGGTGGAGGGAGCACAGATACGCAGTATTTT.

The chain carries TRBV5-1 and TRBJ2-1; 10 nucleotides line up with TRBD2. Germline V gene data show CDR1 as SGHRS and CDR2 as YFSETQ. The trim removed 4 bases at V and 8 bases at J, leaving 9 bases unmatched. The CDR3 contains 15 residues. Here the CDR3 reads CASSPASGSMYEQFF. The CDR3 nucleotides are TGCGCCAGCAGCCCCGCTAGCGGGAGTATGTATGAGCAGTTCTTC.

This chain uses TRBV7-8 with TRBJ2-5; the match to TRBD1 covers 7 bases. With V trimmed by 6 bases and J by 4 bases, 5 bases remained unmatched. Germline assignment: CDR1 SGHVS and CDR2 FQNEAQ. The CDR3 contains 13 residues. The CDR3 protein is CASRLYRGETQYF. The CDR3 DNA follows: TGTGCCAGCAGACTCTACAGGGGAGAGACCCAGTACTTC.

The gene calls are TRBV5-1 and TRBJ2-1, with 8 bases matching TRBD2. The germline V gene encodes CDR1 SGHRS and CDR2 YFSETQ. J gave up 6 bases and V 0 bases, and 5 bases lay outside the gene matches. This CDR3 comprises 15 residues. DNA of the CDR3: TGCGCCAGCAGCTTGGCGGTAGCGGGACCCAATGAGCAGTTCTTC. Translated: CASSLAVAGPNEQFF.